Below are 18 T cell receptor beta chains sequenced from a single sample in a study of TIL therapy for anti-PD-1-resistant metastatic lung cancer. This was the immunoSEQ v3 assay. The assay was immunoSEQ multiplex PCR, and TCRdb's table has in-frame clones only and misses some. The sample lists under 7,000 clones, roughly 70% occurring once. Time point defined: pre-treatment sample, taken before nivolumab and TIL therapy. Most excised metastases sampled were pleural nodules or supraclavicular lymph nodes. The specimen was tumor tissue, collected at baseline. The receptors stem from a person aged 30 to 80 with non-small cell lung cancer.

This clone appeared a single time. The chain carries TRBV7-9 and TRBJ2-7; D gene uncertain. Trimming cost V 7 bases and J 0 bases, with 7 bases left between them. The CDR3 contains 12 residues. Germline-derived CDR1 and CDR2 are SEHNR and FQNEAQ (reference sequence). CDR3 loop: CASTANSYEQYF. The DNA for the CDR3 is TGTGCCAGCACAGCGAACTCCTACGAGCAGTACTTC.

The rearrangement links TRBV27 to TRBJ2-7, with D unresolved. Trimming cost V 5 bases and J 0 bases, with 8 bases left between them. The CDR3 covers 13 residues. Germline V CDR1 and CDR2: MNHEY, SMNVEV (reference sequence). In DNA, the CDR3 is TGTGCCAGCAGTCCTGACACCTCCTACGAGCAGTACTTC. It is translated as CASSPDTSYEQYF.

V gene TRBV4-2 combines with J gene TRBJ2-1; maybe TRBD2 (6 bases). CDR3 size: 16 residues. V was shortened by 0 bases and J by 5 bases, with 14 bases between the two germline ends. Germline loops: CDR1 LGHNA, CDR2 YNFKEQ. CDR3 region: CASSQEGASANNEQFF. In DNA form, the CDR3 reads TGTGCCAGCAGCCAAGAAGGGGCTAGCGCGAACAATGAGCAGTTCTTC.

The CDR3 sequence: CASSTTGVGFTEAFF. The DNA of the CDR3 is TGCGCCAGCAGCACGACAGGGGTAGGGTTCACTGAAGCTTTCTTT. The chain has TRBV5-1 and TRBJ1-1, with 8 bases lining up with TRBD1. Germline CDR1 and CDR2: SGHRS and YFSETQ. The CDR3 is 15 amino acids. The V and J ends lost 4 bases and 4 bases, in that order; junction bases with no gene match: 9.

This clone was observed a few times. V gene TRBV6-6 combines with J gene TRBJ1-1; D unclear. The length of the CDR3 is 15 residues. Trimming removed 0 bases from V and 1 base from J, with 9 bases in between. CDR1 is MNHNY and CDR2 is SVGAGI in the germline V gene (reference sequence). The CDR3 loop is CASSYSLSGNTEAFF. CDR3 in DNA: TGTGCCAGCAGTTACTCGCTGTCAGGGAACACTGAAGCTTTCTTT.

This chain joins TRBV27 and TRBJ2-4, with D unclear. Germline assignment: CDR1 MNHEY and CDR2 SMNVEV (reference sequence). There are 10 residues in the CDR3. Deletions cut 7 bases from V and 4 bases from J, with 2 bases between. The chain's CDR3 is CASIKNIQYF. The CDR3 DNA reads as TGTGCCAGCATTAAAAACATTCAGTACTTC.

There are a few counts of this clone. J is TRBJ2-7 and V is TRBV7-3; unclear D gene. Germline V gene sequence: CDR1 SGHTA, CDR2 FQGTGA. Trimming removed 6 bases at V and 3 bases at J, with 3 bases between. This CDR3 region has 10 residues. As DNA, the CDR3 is TGTGCCAGCAGGGACTACGAGCAGTACTTC. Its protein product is CASRDYEQYF.

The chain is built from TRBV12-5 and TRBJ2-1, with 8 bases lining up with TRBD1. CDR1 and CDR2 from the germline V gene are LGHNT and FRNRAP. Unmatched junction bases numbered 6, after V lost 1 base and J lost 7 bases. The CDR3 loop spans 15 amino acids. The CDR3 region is CASGLGQGWENEQFF. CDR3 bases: TGTGCTAGTGGTTTGGGACAGGGGTGGGAAAATGAGCAGTTCTTC.

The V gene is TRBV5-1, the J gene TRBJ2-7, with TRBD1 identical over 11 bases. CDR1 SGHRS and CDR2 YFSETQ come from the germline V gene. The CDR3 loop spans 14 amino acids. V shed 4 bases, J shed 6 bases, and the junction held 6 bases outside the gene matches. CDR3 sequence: CASSPRTGGTEQYF. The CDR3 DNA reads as TGCGCCAGCAGCCCACGGACAGGGGGCACCGAGCAGTACTTC.

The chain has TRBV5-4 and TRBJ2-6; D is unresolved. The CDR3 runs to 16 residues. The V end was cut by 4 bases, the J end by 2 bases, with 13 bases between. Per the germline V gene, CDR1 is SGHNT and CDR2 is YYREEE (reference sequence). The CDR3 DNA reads TGTGCCAGCAGCCTACAGACCCAGCCTGGGGCCAACGTCCTGACTTTC. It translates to CASSLQTQPGANVLTF.

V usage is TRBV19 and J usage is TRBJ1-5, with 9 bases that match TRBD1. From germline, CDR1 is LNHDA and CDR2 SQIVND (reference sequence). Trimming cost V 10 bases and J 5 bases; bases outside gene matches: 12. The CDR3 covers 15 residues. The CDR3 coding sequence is TGTGCCACCCAACCTCCGGGACAGGGTTATCAGCCCCAGCATTTT. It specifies CATQPPGQGYQPQHF.

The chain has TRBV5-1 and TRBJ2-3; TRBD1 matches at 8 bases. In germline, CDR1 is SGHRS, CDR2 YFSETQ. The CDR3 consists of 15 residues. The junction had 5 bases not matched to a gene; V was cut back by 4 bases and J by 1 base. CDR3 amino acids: CASSPLTGGTDTQYF. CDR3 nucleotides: TGCGCCAGCAGCCCACTGACAGGGGGCACAGATACGCAGTATTTT.

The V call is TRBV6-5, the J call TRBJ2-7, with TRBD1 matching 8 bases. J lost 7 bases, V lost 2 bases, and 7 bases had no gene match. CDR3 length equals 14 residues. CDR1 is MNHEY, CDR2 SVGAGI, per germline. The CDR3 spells CASSYGDRLWEQYF. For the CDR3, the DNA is TGTGCCAGCAGTTACGGGGACAGGCTGTGGGAGCAGTACTTC.

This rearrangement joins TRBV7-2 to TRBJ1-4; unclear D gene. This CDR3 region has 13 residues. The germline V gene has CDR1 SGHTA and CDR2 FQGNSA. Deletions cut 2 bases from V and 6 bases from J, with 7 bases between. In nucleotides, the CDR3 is TGTGCCAGCAGCTTATATCAGTATGAAAAACTGTTTTTT. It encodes CASSLYQYEKLFF.

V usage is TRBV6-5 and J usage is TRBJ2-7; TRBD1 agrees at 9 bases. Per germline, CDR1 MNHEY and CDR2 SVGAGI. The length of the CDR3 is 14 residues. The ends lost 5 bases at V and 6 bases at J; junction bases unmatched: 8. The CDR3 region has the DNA TGTGCCAGCAGTCACCGGGACAGGGTCGGCGAGCAGTACTTC. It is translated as CASSHRDRVGEQYF.

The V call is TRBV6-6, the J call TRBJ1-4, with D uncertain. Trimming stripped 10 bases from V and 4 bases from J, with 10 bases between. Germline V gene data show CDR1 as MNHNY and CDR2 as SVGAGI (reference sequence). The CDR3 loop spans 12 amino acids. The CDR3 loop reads CATSESNEKLFF. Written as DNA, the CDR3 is TGTGCCACCTCGGAGAGTAATGAAAAACTGTTTTTT.

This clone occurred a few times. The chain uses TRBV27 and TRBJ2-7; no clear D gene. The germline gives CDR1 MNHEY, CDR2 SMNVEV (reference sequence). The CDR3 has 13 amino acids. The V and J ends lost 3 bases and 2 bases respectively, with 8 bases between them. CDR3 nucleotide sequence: TGTGCCAGCAGTTTGGGCGAACCCTACGAGCAGTACTTC. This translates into CASSLGEPYEQYF.

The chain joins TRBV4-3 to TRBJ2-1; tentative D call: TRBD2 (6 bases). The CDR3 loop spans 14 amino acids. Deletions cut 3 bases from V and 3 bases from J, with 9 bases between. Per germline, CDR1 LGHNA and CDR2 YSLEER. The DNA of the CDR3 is TGCGCCAGCAGCCAGGGGGACTTCTACAATGAGCAGTTCTTC. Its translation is CASSQGDFYNEQFF.